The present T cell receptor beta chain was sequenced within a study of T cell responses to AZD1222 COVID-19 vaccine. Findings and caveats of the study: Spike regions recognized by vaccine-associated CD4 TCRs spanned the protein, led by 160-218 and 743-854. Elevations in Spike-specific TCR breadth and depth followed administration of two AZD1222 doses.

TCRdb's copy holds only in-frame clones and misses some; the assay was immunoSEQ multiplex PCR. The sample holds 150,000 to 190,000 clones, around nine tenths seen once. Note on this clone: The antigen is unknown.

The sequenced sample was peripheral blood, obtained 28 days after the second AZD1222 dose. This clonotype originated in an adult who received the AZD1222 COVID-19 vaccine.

The CDR3 DNA sequence: TGTGCCAGCAGCGGCCCGAATCAGCCCCAGCATTTT. It codes for CASSGPNQPQHF. The rearrangement joins TRBV5-8 to TRBJ1-5; no reliable D call. The V gene lost 4 bases and the J gene lost 4 bases, with 6 bases spanning the gap. Germline values: CDR1 SGHTS, CDR2 YDEGEE. The CDR3 is 12 amino acids.